This T cell receptor (beta chain) was profiled in a study of blood T cell repertoires in COVID-19. The germline V and J ends were trimmed by 6 bases and 3 bases, with 15 bases remaining between them. Germline CDR1 reads SGHKS; CDR2 reads YYEKEE (reference sequence). CDR3 size: 14 residues. Some clones are missing from TCRdb's copy, which holds only in-frame ones; the method was immunoSEQ multiplex PCR. This table has about 240,000 clones, around 85% appearing once. The chain combines TRBV5-5 with TRBJ1-1; D perhaps matches TRBD1 (6 bases). Sequencing was performed on peripheral blood. This sequence originates from a man in his 60s with acute or convalescent COVID-19. Here the CDR3 DNA reads TGTGCCAGCAACAGGGTAAACAAGGACACTGAAGCTTTCTTT. As protein: CASNRVNKDTEAFF. Full variable domain (rest looked up from reference TRBV5-5 and TRBJ1-1): DAGVTQSPTHLIKTRGQQVTLRCSPISGHKSVSWYQQVLGQGPQFIFQYYEKEERGRGNFPDRFSARQFPNYSSELNVNALLLGDSALYLCASNRVNKDTEAFFGQGTRLTVV.